This T cell receptor beta chain was sequenced in a study of STAT5B mutations in CD4+ large granular lymphocyte leukemia. Findings and caveats of the study: Main leukemic clonotypes were patient-specific, but roughly 25% appeared at low frequency elsewhere. Compared with healthy controls (2/35), patient top clones favored TRBV06 (8/27).

In regard to this clone: The antigen remains unidentified.

With 1 base clipped from V and 4 bases from J, the junction kept 10 bases outside the gene matches. There are 16 residues in the CDR3. In germline, CDR1 is SGHNT, CDR2 YENEEA. The protocol was immunoSEQ multiplex PCR, while the TCRdb copy is restricted to in-frame clones and leaves out a portion. The data contain about 31,000 clones, approximately 74% of them singletons. The chain is built from TRBV11-3 and TRBJ2-7; 7 positions agree with TRBD1. This receptor was taken from a human donor in good health. Sequencing used CD4+ T cells from blood buffy coats. The CDR3 nucleotides read TGTGCCAGCAGCTTAGGGCCCGGAGACAGGGAGTACGAGCAGTACTTC. Translating it yields CASSLGPGDREYEQYF.